The 25 T cell receptor beta chains below all came from one sample that was sequenced in a study of beta chain features in type 1 diabetes. Study outcomes and limitations: TCRB CDR3s were moderately but significantly shorter in Type 1 diabetes patients in all four CD4+ subsets.

Expressed TCRB transcripts were sequenced, since all the RNA that had been isolated was reverse transcribed. The repertoire was sequenced with immunoSEQ multiplex PCR; TCRdb's copy has only in-frame clones and lacks some. Of hundreds of thousands of clones detected, about 14% appear once; the ten largest clones hold 0.035% to 0.04%. No antigens are known for them. Material: naive CD4+ T cells from blood. These receptors were obtained from a man between 18 and 29 years old with type 1 diabetes.

The V and J genes are TRBV5-1 and TRBJ2-2; no clear D gene. The CDR3 has 13 amino acids. Trimming cost V 5 bases and J 0 bases, with 5 bases left between them. Germline CDR1 SGHRS, CDR2 YFSETQ. CDR3 DNA sequence: TGCGCCAGCAGGGGAACGAACACCGGGGAGCTGTTTTTT. This translates into CASRGTNTGELFF.

This clone was picked up a small number of times. The CDR3 region is CAWSNRGDQPQHF. DNA for the CDR3: TGTGCCTGGTCGAACAGGGGCGATCAGCCCCAGCATTTT. The chain couples TRBV30 to TRBJ1-5; TRBD1 matches at 7 bases. Germline V gene lookup returns CDR1 GTSNPN and CDR2 SVGIG (reference sequence). V lost 5 bases to trimming and J lost 5 bases; unmatched junction nucleotides: 6. This CDR3 region has 13 residues.

The chain joins TRBV25-1 to TRBJ2-3; possible D gene TRBD1, 5 bases. V gave up 7 bases and J gave up 1 base, with 15 bases separating them. Germline V gene lookup returns CDR1 MGHDK and CDR2 SYGVNS. This CDR3 is built from 15 residues. CDR3 in DNA: TGTGCCAGCACCAGCCAGGGCACGGGCACAGATACGCAGTATTTT. Translating it yields CASTSQGTGTDTQYF.

This clone was recorded a few times. This rearrangement joins TRBV7-6 to TRBJ1-1; 9 nucleotides agree with TRBD1. The germline gives CDR1 SGHVS, CDR2 FNYEAQ. V lost 1 base, J lost 1 base, and 1 base stayed unmatched. CDR3 length: 15 amino acids. The CDR3 bases are TGTGCCAGCAGCTTAGGACAGGGGGGGAACACTGAAGCTTTCTTT. It specifies CASSLGQGGNTEAFF.

This chain links TRBV7-6 with TRBJ2-1; D uncertain. Trimming left V 0 bases short and J 9 bases short, with 18 bases between. From germline, CDR1 is SGHVS and CDR2 FNYEAQ. CDR3 length: 16 amino acids. Written as DNA, the CDR3 is TGTGCCAGCAGCTTAGCCCTCGCAGGACCCTGGGCTGAGCAGTTCTTC. Translation: CASSLALAGPWAEQFF.

In its sample, this clone was seen a few times. The chain carries TRBV14 and TRBJ2-1, with unresolved D. Trimming removed 0 bases from V and 4 bases from J, with 10 bases in between. The CDR3 is 15 amino acids. Germline CDR1 is SGHDN and CDR2 is FVKESK. CDR3 sequence: CASSQERGPYNEQFF. The DNA for the CDR3 is TGTGCCAGCAGCCAAGAACGTGGTCCTTACAATGAGCAGTTCTTC.

V usage is TRBV29-1 and J usage is TRBJ2-2; tentative D call: TRBD1 (5 bases). The CDR3 runs to 13 residues. Germline V gene lookup returns CDR1 SQVTM and CDR2 ANQGSEA. V was pared by 7 bases and J by 1 base, with 10 bases between. CDR3 region: CSAKTENTGELFF. CDR3 DNA: TGCAGCGCAAAGACAGAGAACACCGGGGAGCTGTTTTTT.

This CDR3 reads CASRRGRPEGYTF. Here the CDR3 DNA reads TGCGCCAGCAGAAGGGGACGGCCCGAAGGCTACACCTTC. V usage is TRBV23-1 and J usage is TRBJ1-2, with D perhaps matching TRBD1 (5 bases). TRBV23-1 is flagged as an ORF with uncertain function. The ends were cut back, 6 bases at V and 8 bases at J, with 16 bases in the middle. The CDR3 has 13 amino acids.

The chain joins TRBV27 to TRBJ2-3; 8 bases line up with TRBD2. The V and J ends lost 5 bases and 3 bases, in that order; junction bases with no gene match: 13. Germline CDR1 is MNHEY and CDR2 is SMNVEV (reference sequence). The CDR3 spans 17 residues. CDR3 loop: CASSPPRGGGKTDTQYF. The DNA of the CDR3 is TGTGCCAGCAGTCCCCCCCGCGGCGGGGGGAAAACAGATACGCAGTATTTT.

The chain is built from TRBV5-4 and TRBJ1-2; 7 bases align to TRBD1. This CDR3 has 15 residues. Germline V gene sequence: CDR1 SGHNT, CDR2 YYREEE (reference sequence). V shed 3 bases and J 4 bases; nucleotides not matched to a gene: 9. CDR3 sequence (DNA): TGTGCCAGCAGCTGGACAGACAGGGCCTCCTATGGCTACACCTTC. Translating gives CASSWTDRASYGYTF. Full variable domain (rest looked up from reference TRBV5-4 and TRBJ1-2): ETGVTQSPTHLIKTRGQQVTLRCSSQSGHNTVSWYQQALGQGPQFIFQYYREEENGRGNFPPRFSGLQFPNYSSELNVNALELDDSALYLCASSWTDRASYGYTFGSGTRLTVV.

In this sample, this clone turned up a few times. V is TRBV28 and J is TRBJ1-1; D might be TRBD1 (6 bases). V shed 5 bases and J shed 0 bases, with 13 bases lying between them. Germline assignment: CDR1 MDHEN and CDR2 SYDVKM. This CDR3 comprises 15 residues. Written as DNA, the CDR3 is TGTGCCAGCAGTCCCCCGACAGGAATGAACACTGAAGCTTTCTTT. Translation: CASSPPTGMNTEAFF.

This clone was recorded a few times. The V call is TRBV7-9, the J call TRBJ2-1; 9 bases match TRBD1. CDR3 length: 15 amino acids. Germline trimming cut 5 bases from V and 2 bases from J; bases unmatched to any gene: 4. Per germline, CDR1 SEHNR and CDR2 FQNEAQ (reference sequence). CDR3 loop: CASSEGQGPYNEQFF. CDR3 sequence (DNA): TGTGCCAGCAGCGAGGGACAGGGCCCCTACAATGAGCAGTTCTTC.

The chain joins TRBV4-3 to TRBJ2-5, with 9 bases aligning to TRBD2. The germline gives CDR1 LGHNA, CDR2 YSLEER. Trimming at V came to 0 bases and at J to 5 bases, leaving 10 bases not matched to a gene. This CDR3 contains 17 residues. The CDR3 region is CASSQDQWRGGHETQYF. CDR3 DNA sequence: TGCGCCAGCAGCCAAGATCAGTGGCGGGGGGGCCACGAGACCCAGTACTTC.

This clone was detected only a few times. The chain combines TRBV29-1 with TRBJ2-7; possible D gene TRBD1, 5 bases. This CDR3 contains 13 residues. Trimming pared 6 bases from V and 7 bases from J, leaving 19 bases between. CDR1 SQVTM and CDR2 ANQGSEA come from the germline V gene. The CDR3: CSVRGSREGEQYF. DNA for the CDR3: TGCAGCGTCAGAGGATCCAGGGAAGGGGAGCAGTACTTC.

This clone occurred a few times. V is TRBV5-1 and J is TRBJ2-5; 9 bases align to TRBD2. Per the germline V gene, CDR1 is SGHRS and CDR2 is YFSETQ. V dropped 7 bases and J dropped 1; count of bases not matched to a gene: 8. The CDR3 spans 15 residues. CDR3 DNA sequence: TGCGCCAGCCTTCGAACTAGCGGGCTCCAAGAGACCCAGTACTTC. Translation gives CASLRTSGLQETQYF.

The chain couples TRBV18 to TRBJ1-4; TRBD1 might be the D (5 bases). Germline lookup yields CDR1 KGHSH and CDR2 LQKENI. V lost 5 bases and J lost 8, with 15 bases in between. The CDR3 covers 14 residues. The CDR3 loop is CASSSGPRGEKLFF. DNA for the CDR3: TGTGCCAGCTCAAGCGGACCCCGGGGGGAAAAACTGTTTTTT.

Remarks on this clone: The sample holds other DNA sequences that translate to the same CDR3. The rearrangement links TRBV2 to TRBJ2-5; the D is unclear. Germline V gene sequence: CDR1 SNHLY, CDR2 FYNNEI. Trimming removed 8 bases from V and 0 bases from J, with 4 bases in between. The CDR3 loop spans 11 amino acids. CDR3 protein: CASGYQETQYF. In DNA, the CDR3 is TGTGCCAGCGGGTACCAAGAGACCCAGTACTTC.

The CDR3, as DNA: TGTGCCAGCAGTTTACCGATCGAACAGGGTGGGGTTGACAATGAGCAGTTCTTC. Protein: CASSLPIEQGGVDNEQFF. The chain uses TRBV28 and TRBJ2-1; D might be TRBD1 (6 bases). Trimming stripped 2 bases from V and 5 bases from J, with 22 bases between. The germline V gene has CDR1 MDHEN and CDR2 SYDVKM. The CDR3 is 18 residues long.

This chain joins TRBV9 and TRBJ2-1, with 8 nucleotides matching TRBD1. This CDR3 spans 15 amino acids. Trimming at V came to 0 bases and at J to 7 bases, leaving 6 bases not matched to a gene. Germline-derived CDR1 and CDR2 are SGDLS and YYNGEE. This chain's CDR3 is CASSVDPDRVNEQFF. Here the CDR3 DNA reads TGTGCCAGCAGCGTAGACCCGGACAGGGTGAATGAGCAGTTCTTC. The whole variable domain, filled in from reference TRBV9 and TRBJ2-1, reads DSGVTQTPKHLITATGQRVTLRCSPRSGDLSVYWYQQSLDQGLQFLIQYYNGEERAKGNILERFSAQQFPDLHSELNLSSLELGDSALYFCASSVDPDRVNEQFFGPGTRLTVL.

V gene TRBV7-9 combines with J gene TRBJ1-4, with no clear D. This CDR3 is 17 amino acids long. Trimming took 5 bases from V and 8 from J, leaving 24 bases between them. Germline V gene data show CDR1 as SEHNR and CDR2 as FQNEAQ (reference sequence). CDR3 sequence (DNA): TGTGCCAGCAGCAGTGGTCTGCGCATCTGGGGAGAGGAAAAACTGTTTTTT. This sequence encodes CASSSGLRIWGEEKLFF. The whole variable domain, filled in from reference TRBV7-9 and TRBJ1-4, reads DTGVSQNPRHKITKRGQNVTFRCDPISEHNRLYWYRQTLGQGPEFLTYFQNEAQLEKSRLLSDRFSAERPKGSFSTLEIQRTEQGDSAMYLCASSSGLRIWGEEKLFFGSGTQLSVL.

The chain carries TRBV30 and TRBJ2-7; weak D call: TRBD1 (5 bases). The germline gives CDR1 GTSNPN, CDR2 SVGIG (reference sequence). The CDR3 spans 13 residues. Trimming removed 1 base from V and 5 bases from J, with 12 bases in between. The CDR3 DNA is TGTGCCTGGAGTGGCCAGGGTGTGGACGAGCAGTACTTC. Its translation is CAWSGQGVDEQYF.

The genes are TRBV6-5 and TRBJ1-1; D ambiguous. Germline V CDR1 and CDR2: MNHEY, SVGAGI. The CDR3 is 15 residues long. V was cut by 2 bases and J by 3 bases, with 13 bases left in between. The CDR3 sequence: CASSYEGTGDTEAFF. CDR3 DNA: TGTGCCAGCAGTTACGAGGGTACTGGGGACACTGAAGCTTTCTTT.

The rearrangement links TRBV2 to TRBJ2-5; perhaps TRBD1 as D (7 bases). Trimming cost V 2 bases and J 10 bases, with 11 bases left between them. The CDR3 loop spans 12 amino acids. Germline CDR1 reads SNHLY; CDR2 reads FYNNEI. CDR3 DNA: TGTGCCAGCAGTGAATCAGGGGGAGGCCAGTACTTC. Residues: CASSESGGGQYF.

Only a few counts were recorded for this clone. Other DNA variants within this sample encode the same CDR3. The gene calls are TRBV9 and TRBJ2-3; D uncertain. V was shortened by 0 bases and J by 8 bases, with 7 bases between the two germline ends. Per germline, CDR1 SGDLS and CDR2 YYNGEE. The CDR3 consists of 12 residues. The CDR3, as DNA: TGTGCCAGCAGCGTAGAAGGAACTACGCAGTATTTT. Residues: CASSVEGTTQYF. Complete variable domain (other parts from reference TRBV9 and TRBJ2-3): DSGVTQTPKHLITATGQRVTLRCSPRSGDLSVYWYQQSLDQGLQFLIQYYNGEERAKGNILERFSAQQFPDLHSELNLSSLELGDSALYFCASSVEGTTQYFGPGTRLTVL.

This chain links TRBV28 with TRBJ2-7; D is possibly TRBD1 or TRBD2 (5 bases each). CDR3 length: 16 residues. Germline assignment: CDR1 MDHEN and CDR2 SYDVKM. V lost 5 bases, J lost 0 bases, and 17 bases lay in between. The CDR3 DNA is TGTGCCAGCAGTCCTGGGGGAGACAGAGCCTCCTACGAGCAGTACTTC. Its protein product is CASSPGGDRASYEQYF.